This is a list of T cell receptor beta chains from one sample in a study of T-cell reconstitution after alpha-beta-depleted transplantation in children. MiXCR, run by TCRdb on the PCR reads, gives a single entry per CDR3 protein. This sample has 190,000 or so distinct CDR3 sequences, with about 6.8% found just once. Material: PBMCs from the stem cell graft donor, obtained from the stem cell graft. These TCRs come from a human donor who donated a stem cell graft to a child with Wiskott-Aldrich syndrome. CDR3s include the opening cysteine and the closing phenylalanine or tryptophan. The order of the fields is clone size, J gene, D gene, V gene, CDR3 protein, CDR3 DNA. A D gene is named only where the DNA matches it firmly. Not all rows give a size; the values are once, few, many and, for expanded clones, a class.

abundance: .; j_gene: TRBJ2-5; d_gene: TRBD2; v_gene: TRBV7-9; CDR3aa: CASSQGIAGGEKTQYF; CDR3nt: TGTGCCAGCAGCCAGGGAATAGCGGGGGGAGAAAAGACCCAGTACTTC
abundance: many; j_gene: TRBJ1-1; d_gene: .; v_gene: TRBV5-1; CDR3aa: CASSFTGGHTEAFF; CDR3nt: TGCGCCAGCAGCTTTACAGGCGGCCACACTGAAGCTTTCTTT
abundance: .; j_gene: TRBJ1-6; d_gene: .; v_gene: TRBV7-2; CDR3aa: CASSQGTSFNSPLHF; CDR3nt: TGTGCCAGCAGCCAAGGGACGTCCTTTAATTCACCCCTCCACTTT
abundance: .; j_gene: TRBJ1-4; d_gene: .; v_gene: TRBV7-9; CDR3aa: CASSFEEKLFF; CDR3nt: TGTGCCAGCAGCTTCGAGGAAAAACTGTTTTTT
abundance: many; j_gene: TRBJ1-2; d_gene: TRBD1; v_gene: TRBV20-1; CDR3aa: CSAFHPDRDTF; CDR3nt: TGCAGTGCTTTTCACCCTGACAGGGATACCTTC
abundance: many; j_gene: TRBJ2-5; d_gene: TRBD2; v_gene: TRBV20-1; CDR3aa: CSAGTSGRAGETQYF; CDR3nt: TGCAGTGCTGGGACTAGCGGGAGGGCCGGAGAGACCCAGTACTTC
abundance: many; j_gene: TRBJ2-1; d_gene: TRBD2; v_gene: TRBV29-1; CDR3aa: CSVTGTSGRALGQFF; CDR3nt: TGCAGCGTGACCGGGACTAGCGGGAGGGCCTTGGGGCAGTTCTTC
abundance: many; j_gene: TRBJ2-4; d_gene: .; v_gene: TRBV7-2; CDR3aa: CASSLTQGGTKNIQYF; CDR3nt: TGTGCCAGCAGCTTGACACAGGGAGGAACCAAAAACATTCAGTACTTC
abundance: many; j_gene: TRBJ2-1; d_gene: TRBD1; v_gene: TRBV5-5; CDR3aa: CASSSTGGYNNEQFF; CDR3nt: TGTGCCAGCAGCTCGACAGGGGGCTACAACAATGAGCAGTTCTTC
abundance: many; j_gene: TRBJ2-3; d_gene: .; v_gene: TRBV5-8; CDR3aa: CASSPSTRYGDTQYF; CDR3nt: TGTGCCAGCAGCCCCTCAACTAGATATGGAGATACGCAGTATTTT
abundance: many; j_gene: TRBJ2-2; d_gene: TRBD2; v_gene: TRBV5-1; CDR3aa: CASSRALAEANTGELFF; CDR3nt: TGCGCCAGCAGTAGGGCTCTAGCGGAGGCGAACACCGGGGAGCTGTTTTTT
abundance: many; j_gene: TRBJ1-6; d_gene: TRBD1; v_gene: TRBV12-3/TRBV12-4; CDR3aa: CASSPDRERSPLHF; CDR3nt: TGTGCCAGCAGCCCCGACAGGGAACGTTCACCCCTCCACTTT
abundance: many; j_gene: TRBJ2-1; d_gene: TRBD2; v_gene: TRBV20-1; CDR3aa: CSASPLAGGGYNEQFF; CDR3nt: TGCAGTGCTAGCCCTCTAGCGGGAGGAGGGTACAATGAGCAGTTCTTC
abundance: many; j_gene: TRBJ1-1; d_gene: .; v_gene: TRBV18; CDR3aa: CASSLGGDTEAFF; CDR3nt: TGTGCCAGCTCACTTGGGGGGGACACTGAAGCTTTCTTT
abundance: many; j_gene: TRBJ2-1; d_gene: TRBD2; v_gene: TRBV14; CDR3aa: CASSPRTSRSYNEQFF; CDR3nt: TGTGCCAGCAGCCCCCGGACTAGTCGGTCCTACAATGAGCAGTTCTTC
abundance: many; j_gene: TRBJ1-2; d_gene: TRBD1; v_gene: TRBV5-1; CDR3aa: CASSWDRGSSGYTF; CDR3nt: TGCGCCAGCAGCTGGGACAGGGGAAGTAGCGGCTACACCTTC
abundance: .; j_gene: TRBJ1-1; d_gene: .; v_gene: TRBV4-2; CDR3aa: CASSPNGINTEAFF; CDR3nt: TGTGCCAGCAGTCCCAACGGTATTAACACTGAAGCTTTCTTT
abundance: many; j_gene: TRBJ2-1; d_gene: TRBD2; v_gene: TRBV5-1; CDR3aa: CASSLQGTSANNEQFF; CDR3nt: TGCGCCAGCAGCTTACAGGGGACTAGCGCAAACAATGAGCAGTTCTTC
abundance: many; j_gene: TRBJ2-1; d_gene: .; v_gene: TRBV5-1; CDR3aa: CASSLTLEEQFF; CDR3nt: TGCGCCAGCAGCTTGACCCTGGAGGAGCAGTTCTTC
abundance: many; j_gene: TRBJ1-1; d_gene: .; v_gene: TRBV11-2; CDR3aa: CASSSLSLAAEAFF; CDR3nt: TGTGCCAGCAGCTCACTGTCCTTAGCCGCTGAAGCTTTCTTT
abundance: many; j_gene: TRBJ2-1; d_gene: .; v_gene: TRBV20-1; CDR3aa: CSARDFQGFVHEQFF; CDR3nt: TGCAGTGCTAGAGATTTCCAGGGGTTCGTCCATGAGCAGTTCTTC
abundance: many; j_gene: TRBJ1-2; d_gene: TRBD1; v_gene: TRBV20-1; CDR3aa: CSASEGQGPFGYTF; CDR3nt: TGCAGTGCTAGCGAGGGACAGGGCCCTTTCGGCTACACCTTC
abundance: many; j_gene: TRBJ1-1; d_gene: .; v_gene: TRBV5-1; CDR3aa: CASSLKGVGGAEAFF; CDR3nt: TGCGCCAGCAGCTTGAAGGGGGTCGGGGGAGCGGAAGCTTTCTTT